This note documents a single TCR beta chain sequence. This specimen belongs to a study of blood T cell repertoires in COVID-19. Study in general: Some COVID-19 samples were acute and others convalescent; all came from the United States, Italy and Spain. From T cells, B-cell-depleted T cells, or PBMCs came the material, which was cDNA or gDNA.

Sequencing used immunoSEQ multiplex PCR; TCRdb keeps in-frame clones, though not all of them. The repertoire includes a few hundred thousand clones, around 86% of them detected once, and 3% to 3.5% sits in the top ten. The specimen was peripheral blood. This clonotype was sampled from a man aged 60-69 years with acute or convalescent COVID-19.

The CDR3 region is CASSLAQSTGYGEQYF. The CDR3 DNA sequence: TGCGCCAGCAGCTTGGCCCAGTCGACAGGGTATGGCGAGCAGTACTTC. The rearrangement uses TRBV5-1 and TRBJ2-7; 7 bases fit TRBD1. Germline CDR1 reads SGHRS; CDR2 reads YFSETQ. There are 16 residues in the CDR3. The V and J ends lost 0 bases and 6 bases, in that order; junction bases with no gene match: 12.